Each of the 28 T cell receptor beta chains below was sequenced from the same sample in a study of blood T cell repertoires in COVID-19. Sequenced by immunoSEQ multiplex PCR; TCRdb stores in-frame clones only, minus some. The repertoire holds some 110,000 clones, with 65% to 90% as singletons. The sequenced material came from peripheral blood. The source of these receptors is a man aged 50 to 60 with acute or convalescent COVID-19.

This sequence joins TRBV19 and TRBJ2-7; no firm D call. The V end lost 5 bases, the J end lost 1 base, and 3 bases lay between the germline ends. The germline V gene has CDR1 LNHDA and CDR2 SQIVND (reference sequence). CDR3 length: 11 residues. CDR3 bases: TGTGCCAGTAGTTCTTCCTACGAGCAGTACTTC. Residues: CASSSSYEQYF.

The chain employs TRBV6-2 or TRBV6-3 and TRBJ2-2; a possible D gene is TRBD2 (7 bases). Germline values: CDR1 MNHEY, CDR2 SVGEGT. The CDR3 is 19 residues long. The germline V and J ends were trimmed by 0 bases and 4 bases, with 21 bases remaining between them. DNA for the CDR3: TGTGCCAGCAGTTACTCGATCGGAGTAAGGGGGGGATTCACCGGGGAGCTGTTTTTT. Protein product: CASSYSIGVRGGFTGELFF.

The V gene is TRBV4-2, the J gene TRBJ1-4, with D perhaps matching TRBD1 (5 bases). The length of the CDR3 is 17 residues. Looked up from germline, CDR1 is LGHNA and CDR2 is YNFKEQ. V was clipped by 0 bases and J by 0 bases, with 11 bases between them. The CDR3 reads CASSQDGVGATNEKLFF. The DNA for the CDR3 is TGTGCCAGCAGCCAAGATGGAGTAGGGGCAACTAATGAAAAACTGTTTTTT.

This chain uses TRBV11-2 with TRBJ2-1; D is perhaps TRBD2 (6 bases). The CDR3 sequence is 15 residues long. Trimming took 1 base from V and 6 from J, leaving 13 bases between them. Germline CDR1 is SGHAT and CDR2 is FQNNGV. Here the CDR3 reads CASSLGLGGSNEQFF. CDR3 bases: TGTGCCAGCAGCTTAGGCCTCGGGGGAAGCAATGAGCAGTTCTTC.

The genes are TRBV19 and TRBJ1-2; TRBD1 matches 7 bases. V lost 7 bases, J lost 7 bases, and 18 bases stayed unmatched. The CDR3 is 16 amino acids. Germline CDR1 LNHDA, CDR2 SQIVND (reference sequence). The CDR3 sequence is CASTTSSGQAPRGYTF. DNA of the CDR3: TGTGCCAGTACGACATCCTCCGGACAGGCCCCCCGTGGCTACACCTTC.

This clone was found a few times. The chain carries TRBV5-1 and TRBJ2-7; D is possibly TRBD1 (5 bases). There are 15 residues in the CDR3. The V and J ends lost 0 bases and 6 bases respectively, with 16 bases between them. Germline V gene data show CDR1 as SGHRS and CDR2 as YFSETQ. The DNA for the CDR3 is TGCGCCAGCAGCTTGGGGGGCGCGGAGAATCTCGAGCAGTACTTC. As protein: CASSLGGAENLEQYF.

The rearrangement uses TRBV7-9 and TRBJ1-1, with D possibly matching TRBD1 (6 bases). V lost 3 bases to trimming and J lost 1 base, with 9 bases between them. Germline assignment: CDR1 SEHNR and CDR2 FQNEAQ (reference sequence). The CDR3 has 14 amino acids. The CDR3 bases are TGTGCCAGCAGCTTCTTAGGGGGGAACACTGAAGCTTTCTTT. This translates into CASSFLGGNTEAFF.

The chain combines TRBV27 with TRBJ2-7, with a possible D match to TRBD1 (6 bases). This CDR3 spans 14 amino acids. Per germline, CDR1 MNHEY and CDR2 SMNVEV (reference sequence). V was shortened by 5 bases and J by 0 bases, with 11 bases between the two germline ends. This CDR3 is CASSLGDTSYEQYF. CDR3 bases: TGTGCCAGCAGTCTGGGGGACACCTCCTACGAGCAGTACTTC.

Remarks on this clone: The junction differs from germline at one of its ends, possibly a read error. CDR3 in DNA: TGTGCCAGCAGCACAACAGACAGCAACAGAATTTTT. Its translation is CASSTTDSNRIF. The chain links TRBV6-6 to TRBJ1-4; D may be TRBD1 (5 bases). Germline values: CDR1 MNHNY, CDR2 SVGAGI (reference sequence). The CDR3 covers 12 residues.

The genes are TRBV13 and TRBJ2-2, with D possibly matching TRBD1 (5 bases). The CDR3 sequence is 16 residues long. From germline, CDR1 is PRHDT and CDR2 FYEKMQ (reference sequence). V lost 1 base, J lost 0 bases, and 9 bases lay in between. The CDR3 nucleotides read TGTGCCAGCAGCTTAGCTTGGGGCTCGAACACCGGGGAGCTGTTTTTT. It codes for CASSLAWGSNTGELFF.

V is TRBV6-5 and J is TRBJ2-2, with TRBD2 matching over 9 bases. This CDR3 has 15 amino acids. The V gene's germline CDR1 is MNHEY and CDR2 SVGAGI. With V trimmed by 4 bases and J by 5 bases, 5 bases remained unmatched. CDR3 DNA sequence: TGTGCCAGCAGTTCCGGGACTAGCTGGACCGGGGAGCTGTTTTTT. Translation: CASSSGTSWTGELFF.

This rearrangement joins TRBV5-1 to TRBJ2-3; D is unresolved. Trimming stripped 0 bases from V and 5 bases from J, with 10 bases between. Germline V CDR1 and CDR2: SGHRS, YFSETQ. The CDR3 spans 14 residues. DNA of the CDR3: TGCGCCAGCAGCTTGGGCACCACGGTAGATACGCAGTATTTT. This encodes CASSLGTTVDTQYF.

The chain employs TRBV10-3 and TRBJ2-7; 7 bases map to TRBD2. Per the germline V gene, CDR1 is ENHRY and CDR2 is SYGVKD. The CDR3 length is 14 residues. The trim removed 5 bases at V and 4 bases at J, leaving 8 bases unmatched. CDR3 sequence (DNA): TGTGCCATCAGTAGGCGGGAGATTGGTTACGAGCAGTACTTC. It is translated as CAISRREIGYEQYF.

The V call is TRBV2, the J call TRBJ2-1, with a tentative D call TRBD1 (6 bases). The germline gives CDR1 SNHLY, CDR2 FYNNEI. Trimming cost V 8 bases and J 9 bases, with 8 bases left between them. The CDR3 length is 10 residues. CDR3 sequence reads: CASLGAEQFF. CDR3 DNA: TGTGCCAGCTTGGGGGCTGAGCAGTTCTTC.

With regard to this clone: At the DNA level, this CDR3 is encoded by other sequences in the same sample as well. The CDR3 reads CATSDASGGETQYF. In DNA, the CDR3 is TGTGCCACCAGTGATGCTAGCGGGGGGGAGACCCAGTACTTC. This chain connects TRBV24-1 to TRBJ2-5; 11 bases fit TRBD2. J gave up 5 bases and V 3 bases, and 1 base lay outside the gene matches. The CDR3 spans 14 residues. Germline V gives CDR1 KGHDR, CDR2 SFDVKD.

This clone was seen at least ten times. The chain joins TRBV2 to TRBJ1-5, with D maybe TRBD1 (6 bases). V was shortened by 1 base and J by 6 bases, with 10 bases between the two germline ends. This CDR3 region has 14 residues. Germline V lookup: CDR1 SNHLY, CDR2 FYNNEI. CDR3 nucleotide sequence: TGTGCCAGCAGTGAAGGGACAGCCGTTCAGCCCCAGCATTTT. It specifies CASSEGTAVQPQHF.

The CDR3: CASSLEPGTYNSPLHF. CDR3 nucleotides: TGTGCCAGCAGCTTAGAGCCCGGGACCTATAATTCACCCCTCCACTTT. The chain employs TRBV7-8 and TRBJ1-6; D ambiguous. CDR3 length: 16 residues. Germline V CDR1 and CDR2: SGHVS, FQNEAQ. The V gene lost 1 base and the J gene lost 2 bases, with 9 bases spanning the gap.

This clone was detected only once. This chain uses TRBV2 with TRBJ1-1, with 7 bases aligning to TRBD1. The V gene end was trimmed by 10 bases and the J gene end by 1 base; junction bases not matched to a gene: 6. The V gene's germline CDR1 is SNHLY and CDR2 FYNNEI. The CDR3 is 13 residues long. CDR3 coding DNA: TGTGCCATGAACAGGGGTGAGAACACTGAAGCTTTCTTT. As protein: CAMNRGENTEAFF.

J is TRBJ1-2 and V is TRBV6-5, with a tentative D call TRBD1 (5 bases). This CDR3 has 14 amino acids. The germline CDR1 and CDR2 sequences are MNHEY and SVGAGI. V lost 2 bases to trimming and J lost 7 bases, with 14 bases between them. The CDR3 DNA reads as TGTGCCAGCAGTTACCCGGGGGGGATGAGTGGCTACACCTTC. Translation gives CASSYPGGMSGYTF.

In nucleotides, the CDR3 is TGTGCCAGCAGTCCTCTGGACATCGCCGGTTATGGCTACACCTTC. Protein product: CASSPLDIAGYGYTF. V and J are TRBV3-1 (or the pseudogene TRBV3-2) and TRBJ1-2; possible D gene TRBD1, 5 bases. CDR1 and CDR2 from the germline V gene are LGHDT and YNNKEL (reference sequence). V lost 6 bases and J 5 bases, leaving 19 bases between the germline ends. The CDR3 extends over 15 amino acids.

The chain is built from TRBV15 and TRBJ1-5; possibly TRBD1 for D (5 bases). V lost 0 bases and J 11 bases, leaving 17 bases between the germline ends. CDR1 is LNHNV and CDR2 is YYDKDF in the germline V gene (reference sequence). This CDR3 comprises 15 residues. The CDR3 DNA sequence: TGTGCCACCAGCAGAGATGAGGGGCACCGGGAGGCCCAGCATTTT. This encodes CATSRDEGHREAQHF.

This clone was observed a handful of times. The V gene is TRBV5-6, the J gene TRBJ2-2; possibly TRBD1 for D (6 bases). The V gene's germline CDR1 is SGHDT and CDR2 YYEEEE. The V end lost 3 bases, the J end lost 6 bases, and 12 bases lay between the germline ends. The CDR3 covers 14 residues. CDR3 residues: CASSSTGLSGELFF. The CDR3 DNA reads TGTGCCAGCAGCTCTACAGGGTTATCCGGGGAGCTGTTTTTT.

The V call is TRBV6-5, the J call TRBJ1-5; D ambiguous. The CDR3 runs 13 residues. In germline, CDR1 is MNHEY, CDR2 SVGAGI. The V gene lost 7 bases and the J gene lost 7 bases, with 14 bases spanning the gap. CDR3 in DNA: TGTGCCAGCAAAGAGGCGGAAATCCAGCCCCAGCATTTT. Amino acids: CASKEAEIQPQHF.

The V call is TRBV19, the J call TRBJ1-4; possibly TRBD1 for D (6 bases). The CDR3 is 15 amino acids. With 8 bases removed from V and 3 bases from J, the gap between germline ends came to 16 bases. Germline V gene data show CDR1 as LNHDA and CDR2 as SQIVND (reference sequence). The DNA for the CDR3 is TGTGCCAGTTGCACTCCGGGACACCCTAATGAAAAACTGTTTTTT. As protein: CASCTPGHPNEKLFF.

The V call is TRBV27, the J call TRBJ2-1, with a possible D match to TRBD1 (6 bases). Germline V gene data show CDR1 as MNHEY and CDR2 as SMNVEV (reference sequence). V was cut by 1 base and J by 3 bases, with 13 bases left in between. The CDR3 runs 16 residues. The CDR3 loop is CASSLWKGVNYNEQFF. CDR3 coding DNA: TGTGCCAGCAGTTTATGGAAGGGGGTAAACTACAATGAGCAGTTCTTC.

The chain carries TRBV27 and TRBJ2-1, with TRBD2 matching 9 bases. The CDR3 spans 15 residues. Germline V gives CDR1 MNHEY, CDR2 SMNVEV (reference sequence). The trim removed 7 bases at V and 4 bases at J, leaving 8 bases unmatched. CDR3 sequence: CASTRGGGGYNEQFF. CDR3 bases: TGTGCCAGCACCAGGGGCGGGGGGGGATACAATGAGCAGTTCTTC.

The chain is built from TRBV5-8 and TRBJ1-3; TRBD1 might be the D (5 bases). Trimming stripped 1 base from V and 4 bases from J, with 12 bases between. Germline loops: CDR1 SGHTS, CDR2 YDEGEE. The CDR3 sequence is 15 residues long. The CDR3 region is CASSLFGGYGNTIYF. The CDR3 bases are TGTGCCAGCAGCTTGTTCGGGGGGTACGGAAACACCATATATTTT.

This sequence joins TRBV6-1 and TRBJ1-4; 8 nucleotides line up with TRBD1. The CDR3 has 15 amino acids. V gave up 3 bases and J gave up 7 bases; unmatched junction bases: 7. The germline V gene has CDR1 MNHNS and CDR2 SASEGT. The CDR3 reads CASSDRGHSSEKLFF. CDR3 sequence (DNA): TGTGCCAGCAGTGACAGGGGGCATTCCAGTGAAAAACTGTTTTTT.